One T cell receptor (beta chain) is described in this entry. It has no known antigen specificity. No much larger clonotype is one base removed from it; base qualities were not supplied. The data were taken from a study of T cell responses to AZD1222 COVID-19 vaccine (dated by TCRdb to the early 2020s). Regarding the research as a whole: A total of 233 trial participants underwent TCR sequencing, of whom roughly 210 had received two doses of AZD1222 and approximately 26 had received two doses of the MenACWY control vaccine. Enrollment into the trials was organized by age into subgroups of 18-55, 56-69 and 70-plus years, and those subgroups contained roughly 140, 27 and 60 TCR-sequenced participants, respectively. Here is what the overall study found, with its caveats: Only five to seven AZD1222 recipients were SARS-CoV-2 seropositive at baseline, limiting conclusions about previously exposed vaccinees. Because no day 14 peak-response samples were available, repertoires were characterized only after the peak T cell response. After two AZD1222 doses, spike-specific TCR breadth and depth were significantly higher than at day 0 and than in MenACWY recipients. Vaccine-associated CD4 TCRs spanned the whole spike protein, with dominant responses in regions 160-218 and 743-854. The 56-69-year group was small, and its depth increase did not reach significance, likely because of low power. Participants were mostly white British, with more females than males. The authors suggested clonal diversity may have been underestimated. Reportedly, almost half of the unique spike-specific TCRs recognized epitopes lying outside the regions that are mutated in the B.1.351 and B.1.1.7 variants.

Per the publication, the time point label means: about 28 days (+/-7) after the second vaccine dose. AZD1222 recipients given second doses at about 4 weeks or at about 12 weeks were pooled, since spike-specific TCR depth and breadth were not found to differ between the two schedules. Samples from vaccinated people were obtained from the UK trials COV001 and COV002, which included a single-blind randomized controlled phase 2/3 trial of AZD1222 (ChAdOx1 nCoV-19) in healthy adults. For TCRbeta chain sequencing, PBMC samples from trial participants were taken at day 0 and at day 28 after the second dose. The CDR3 regions of human TCRbeta chains were subjected to immunosequencing. The paper's data handling went like this. Repertoire TCRs were checked for matches against a reference library of SARS-CoV-2-specific TCRs that had been generated using the MIRA antigen-specificity platform. Breadth was defined as the fraction of unique TCRs that were SARS-CoV-2-associated, and depth was defined as the fraction of total T cells that were SARS-CoV-2-associated. Using the MIRA data, each spike-specific TCR was mapped to the spike region that the TCR reacts to and placed in a CD4 or CD8 class. Log10-transformed breadth and depth values were compared by one-way ANOVA with Sidak's multiple comparisons tests. Sourced from immuneACCESS, this table was stored by TCRdb with only in-frame sequences that have V and J called. A share of the clones is absent; for the studies checked, an unresolved V gene accounts for under half, and the remainder has no known explanation. V, J and clone size were drawn from that table, and D and trimming were deduced from the DNA. The sample data list about 150,000 clones, and roughly 93% of these were observed just once. The ten largest clones take up approximately 6.5% of the sample.

The V and J ends are trimmed by 7 bases and 2 bases, leaving 12 bases between them. Measured from the cysteine to the phenylalanine, the CDR3 is 13 residues long. Only CDR3 DNA is held: 39 bases, read in frame from base 1. The germline V gene supplies CDR1 MDHEN and CDR2 SYDVKM. Sequences were derived from peripheral blood, sampled 28 days after the second AZD1222 dose. The sequence is built from TRBV28 and TRBJ2-7; possibly the D gene is TRBD1, per 5 matching bases. The TCR originated in an adult who received the AZD1222 COVID-19 vaccine. CDR3 reads: CASTPGAAYEQYF. The DNA is TGTGCCAGCACCCCTGGGGCAGCCTACGAGCAGTACTTC. Extended through the reference TRBV28 and TRBJ2-7 proteins, this CDR3 yields the full variable domain: DVKVTQSSRYLVKRTGEKVFLECVQDMDHENMFWYRQDPGLGLRLIYFSYDVKMKEKGDIPEGYSVSREKKERFSLILESASTNQTSMYLCASTPGAAYEQYFGPGTRLTVT.